This passage covers 14 T cell receptor beta chains from one sample sequenced in a study of cytomegalovirus exposure and HLA in healthy donors. This PCR relied on a set of 60 Vbeta primers and 13 Jbeta primers. The data were produced by immunoSEQ multiplex PCR, yet TCRdb's version contains in-frame clones alone and is incomplete. The sample has 150,000 to 200,000 clones, 65% to 80% seen once. The sequenced material came from PBMCs. These receptors came from a middle-aged woman in good health and CMV-seropositive.

This clone was detected a few times. V gene TRBV30 combines with J gene TRBJ2-5, with D uncertain. Deletions cut 0 bases from V and 5 bases from J, with 4 bases between. CDR3 length equals 11 residues. Germline loops: CDR1 GTSNPN, CDR2 SVGIG (reference sequence). This CDR3 reads CAWSVRETQYF. CDR3 in DNA: TGTGCCTGGAGTGTACGGGAGACCCAGTACTTC.

This sequence joins TRBV6-5 and TRBJ2-3, with TRBD2 identical over 7 bases. Losses at the gene ends were 1 base for V and 2 bases for J; bases not matched to a gene: 3. The V gene's germline CDR1 is MNHEY and CDR2 SVGAGI. The CDR3 has 15 residues. CDR3 in DNA: TGTGCCAGCAGTTACTTAGCGGGTATCACAGATACGCAGTATTTT. This sequence encodes CASSYLAGITDTQYF.

This chain joins TRBV7-9 and TRBJ2-5; D call uncertain. CDR1 and CDR2 (germline): SEHNR, FQNEAQ (reference sequence). The CDR3 sequence is 13 residues long. V was shortened by 1 base and J by 4 bases, with 7 bases between the two germline ends. The CDR3 is CASSLGVTETQYF. DNA of the CDR3: TGTGCCAGCAGCTTAGGAGTAACAGAGACCCAGTACTTC.

The chain employs TRBV4-3 and TRBJ2-3, with 11 bases fitting TRBD1. This CDR3 spans 17 amino acids. The germline V gene has CDR1 LGHNA and CDR2 YSLEER. Trimming took 1 base from V and 8 from J; bases not matched to a gene: 11. The CDR3 sequence: CASSQASPGQGGGTQYF. In DNA, the CDR3 is TGCGCCAGCAGCCAAGCCTCACCGGGACAGGGGGGAGGTACGCAGTATTTT.

This clone has just one count. The V gene is TRBV11-2, the J gene TRBJ2-2; D gene ambiguous. CDR1 is SGHAT, CDR2 FQNNGV, per germline. This CDR3 is built from 13 residues. Deletions cut 2 bases from V and 3 bases from J, with 4 bases between. CDR3 loop: CASSLRDTGELFF. The DNA for the CDR3 is TGTGCCAGCAGCTTAAGAGACACCGGGGAGCTGTTTTTT.

V is TRBV5-8 and J is TRBJ1-5, with 7 bases fitting TRBD1. Germline V gives CDR1 SGHTS, CDR2 YDEGEE. The CDR3 length is 15 residues. J lost 2 bases, V lost 4 bases, and 6 bases had no gene match. The CDR3 DNA reads as TGTGCCAGCAGCACTACAGGGGCCGGCAATCAGCCCCAGCATTTT. It codes for CASSTTGAGNQPQHF.

V and J are TRBV5-4 and TRBJ2-1; TRBD2 matches at 10 bases. Trimming cost V 4 bases and J 4 bases; bases outside gene matches: 5. Per the germline V gene, CDR1 is SGHNT and CDR2 is YYREEE (reference sequence). The CDR3 sequence is 15 residues long. CDR3 nucleotides: TGTGCCAGCAGCCCGAGAGCGGGGGGGTACAATGAGCAGTTCTTC. It encodes CASSPRAGGYNEQFF.

V is TRBV19 and J is TRBJ1-1; 9 nucleotides agree with TRBD1. Trimming removed 7 bases from V and 11 bases from J; junction bases left unmatched: 14. The CDR3 covers 14 residues. The V gene's germline CDR1 is LNHDA and CDR2 SQIVND (reference sequence). The CDR3 region has the DNA TGTGCCAGTACCGACAGGGGGTACACACTGAACGCTTTCTTT. As protein: CASTDRGYTLNAFF.

The gene calls are TRBV18 and TRBJ2-7; the match to TRBD2 covers 13 bases. The CDR3 runs to 14 residues. V shed 5 bases and J 6 bases; nucleotides not matched to a gene: 4. The germline V gene has CDR1 KGHSH and CDR2 LQKENI. The CDR3 spells CASSAGTSGTEQYF. In DNA form, the CDR3 reads TGTGCCAGCTCAGCCGGGACTAGCGGGACCGAGCAGTACTTC.

This clone showed up just once. The gene calls are TRBV6-6 and TRBJ2-7; a weak D match, TRBD2 (5 bases). This CDR3 has 15 amino acids. Germline CDR1 and CDR2: MNHNY and SVGAGI (reference sequence). V gave up 6 bases and J gave up 1 base, with 16 bases separating them. CDR3 loop: CASSLYAGPSYEQYF. CDR3 sequence (DNA): TGTGCCAGCAGCCTCTACGCGGGCCCTTCCTACGAGCAGTACTTC.

The J gene is TRBJ1-4, the V gene TRBV11-3; TRBD1 matches 11 bases. This CDR3 is built from 17 residues. The germline CDR1 and CDR2 sequences are SGHNT and YENEEA. Trimming cost V 5 bases and J 3 bases; bases outside gene matches: 8. The CDR3 sequence: CASSEGQGAYSNEKLFF. In DNA form, the CDR3 reads TGTGCCAGCAGCGAAGGACAGGGGGCTTATTCTAATGAAAAACTGTTTTTT.

This chain joins TRBV6-5 and TRBJ1-5, with D uncertain. CDR1 and CDR2 from the germline V gene are MNHEY and SVGAGI. The CDR3 totals 13 residues. Trimming left V 2 bases short and J 10 bases short, with 12 bases between. CDR3 coding DNA: TGTGCCAGCAGTTACACTACAAAAGGCCCCCAGCATTTT. The encoded protein is CASSYTTKGPQHF.

The CDR3 coding sequence is TGTGCCAGCTCACCCGGGGGGGGGTCGATCTACGAGCAGTACTTC. It specifies CASSPGGGSIYEQYF. The chain has TRBV18 and TRBJ2-7, with TRBD2 identical over 8 bases. Trimming cost V 3 bases and J 3 bases; bases outside gene matches: 7. Germline-derived CDR1 and CDR2 are KGHSH and LQKENI. The CDR3 runs 15 residues.

V gene TRBV6-5 combines with J gene TRBJ1-2; 10 bases are shared with TRBD1. V lost 8 bases and J lost 6; bases outside the gene matches: 9. The CDR3 runs to 14 residues. Germline V gene lookup returns CDR1 MNHEY and CDR2 SVGAGI. CDR3 sequence: CASGPRDRGDGYTF. DNA of the CDR3: TGTGCCAGCGGACCTAGGGACAGGGGAGATGGCTACACCTTC.